This T cell receptor (beta chain) was identified during a study of TIL therapy for anti-PD-1-resistant metastatic lung cancer. Study-level background: Patients had a median age of approximately 50 years (range about 35-75). By whole-exome sequencing, median non-synonymous tumor mutation burden was approximately 1.6 mutations per megabase.

Time point given: pre-treatment sample, taken before nivolumab and TIL therapy. Most excised metastases sampled were pleural nodules or supraclavicular lymph nodes. Stage 4 NSCLC adults joined between late 2017 and 2020. The immunoSEQ assay was v3. The assay was immunoSEQ multiplex PCR, and TCRdb's table has in-frame clones only and misses some. The sample has about 26,000 clones, 72% seen once. Sequencing used tumor tissue, obtained at baseline. The source is a person between 30 and 80 years old with non-small cell lung cancer.

The CDR3 sequence: CASSIVNNEQFF. For the CDR3, the DNA is TGTGCCAGTAGTATAGTAAACAATGAGCAGTTCTTC. V is TRBV19 and J is TRBJ2-1; D ambiguous. With 1 base removed from V and 5 bases from J, the gap between germline ends came to 3 bases. The CDR3 is 12 residues long. Per the germline V gene, CDR1 is LNHDA and CDR2 is SQIVND (reference sequence).